The 32 T cell receptor beta chains below were found in one sample sequenced in a study of cytomegalovirus exposure and HLA in healthy donors (dated by TCRdb to the late 2010s). Preparation of the library involved the immunoSEQ multiplex PCR assay. For the multiplex PCR, a mixture combining 60 forward primers for TCR Vbeta segments and 13 reverse primers for TCR Jbeta segments was used. TCRdb's version of the immuneACCESS table is confined to in-frame rearrangements and falls short of the full clone set. An unresolved V gene accounts for under half of the shortfall where checked; the remainder is of unknown origin. Counted in this sample were tens of thousands of clones; 75% to 90% of them appeared once. The top ten clones comprise 9% to 13% of the sample. The source material was PBMCs. These receptors were obtained from a woman between 25 and 40 years old in good health and CMV-seropositive.

The chain uses TRBV7-9 and TRBJ1-2; D is perhaps TRBD1 (6 bases). This CDR3 region has 18 residues. V was cut by 5 bases and J by 8 bases, with 30 bases left in between. Germline V CDR1 and CDR2: SEHNR, FQNEAQ (reference sequence). CDR3 in amino acids: CASSPSFSGQPKTWGYTF. In DNA, the CDR3 is TGTGCCAGCAGCCCGTCCTTTTCCGGACAGCCTAAAACTTGGGGCTACACCTTC.

The chain combines TRBV5-5 with TRBJ2-7; a weak D match, TRBD2 (6 bases). The germline CDR1 and CDR2 sequences are SGHKS and YYEKEE (reference sequence). The CDR3 totals 15 residues. V was shortened by 4 bases and J by 3 bases, with 17 bases between the two germline ends. The CDR3 DNA reads as TGTGCCAGCAGCCGGGGGAGACCGGGGGACTACGAGCAGTACTTC. It specifies CASSRGRPGDYEQYF.

The DNA of the CDR3 is TGTGCCAGCAGAGAGAGAACAGGGCTCACTGAAGCTTTCTTT. Its protein is CASRERTGLTEAFF. This chain uses TRBV2 with TRBJ1-1; D perhaps matches TRBD1 (6 bases). There are 14 residues in the CDR3. CDR1 is SNHLY, CDR2 FYNNEI, per germline. The V and J ends lost 6 bases and 4 bases respectively, with 15 bases between them.

J is TRBJ1-2 and V is TRBV2; the match to TRBD1 covers 9 bases. V was pared by 4 bases and J by 0 bases, with 9 bases of the junction left unmatched. The CDR3 has 17 residues. The germline V gene encodes CDR1 SNHLY and CDR2 FYNNEI. The CDR3 nucleotides are TGTGCCAGCAGTGCCCCCGGACAGGGGCGCGCTAACTATGGCTACACCTTC. This codes for CASSAPGQGRANYGYTF.

The V call is TRBV7-9, the J call TRBJ2-1; a possible D gene is TRBD2 (6 bases). The CDR3 has 13 amino acids. V gave up 4 bases and J gave up 7 bases, with 11 bases separating them. The V gene's germline CDR1 is SEHNR and CDR2 FQNEAQ (reference sequence). The CDR3 DNA reads TGTGCCAGCAGCTGGTTAGCGGATAATGAGCAGTTCTTC. Translated: CASSWLADNEQFF. Using reference TRBV7-9 and TRBJ2-1 for the parts outside the CDR3, the full variable domain is DTGVSQNPRHKITKRGQNVTFRCDPISEHNRLYWYRQTLGQGPEFLTYFQNEAQLEKSRLLSDRFSAERPKGSFSTLEIQRTEQGDSAMYLCASSWLADNEQFFGPGTRLTVL.

This clone was detected once. The chain has TRBV5-8 and TRBJ1-1, with 7 bases that match TRBD1. This CDR3 contains 14 residues. CDR1 SGHTS and CDR2 YDEGEE come from the germline V gene. Trimming removed 4 bases from V and 3 bases from J; junction bases left unmatched: 6. The CDR3 loop is CASSHRDSYTEAFF. The CDR3 nucleotides are TGTGCCAGCAGCCACCGGGACAGTTACACTGAAGCTTTCTTT.

The V gene is TRBV27, the J gene TRBJ2-5, with 10 bases aligning to TRBD1. Looked up from germline, CDR1 is MNHEY and CDR2 is SMNVEV (reference sequence). The V segment lost 6 bases and the J segment 3 bases; nucleotides outside the gene matches: 7. The CDR3 length is 15 residues. As DNA, the CDR3 is TGTGCCAGCAGACGGGACAGGGGAGCCAAAGAGACCCAGTACTTC. Translating gives CASRRDRGAKETQYF.

The J gene is TRBJ2-7, the V gene TRBV7-9; 9 bases map to TRBD1. This CDR3 is built from 14 residues. The germline V gene encodes CDR1 SEHNR and CDR2 FQNEAQ (reference sequence). J gave up 3 bases and V 8 bases, and 8 bases lay outside the gene matches. CDR3 loop: CASATDRGSYEQYF. CDR3 in DNA: TGTGCCAGCGCGACGGACAGGGGCAGCTACGAGCAGTACTTC.

The V call is TRBV5-1, the J call TRBJ2-2; 8 bases match TRBD1. V lost 4 bases and J lost 6; bases outside the gene matches: 8. This CDR3 has 15 amino acids. CDR1 and CDR2 (germline): SGHRS, YFSETQ. DNA for the CDR3: TGCGCCAGCAGCGACCGGACAGGGAGCGCCGGGGAGCTGTTTTTT. Protein product: CASSDRTGSAGELFF.

The chain uses TRBV7-6 and TRBJ1-3; no firm D call. Germline values: CDR1 SGHVS, CDR2 FNYEAQ. Trimming pared 4 bases from V and 0 bases from J, leaving 7 bases between. The CDR3 runs to 14 residues. Here the CDR3 DNA reads TGTGCCAGCAGCTCTATTTCCTCTGGAAACACCATATATTTT. This encodes CASSSISSGNTIYF.

The chain couples TRBV27 to TRBJ2-7; the D gene is possibly TRBD2 (5 bases). Germline CDR1 and CDR2: MNHEY and SMNVEV (reference sequence). This CDR3 spans 13 amino acids. V lost 5 bases and J 6 bases, leaving 14 bases between the germline ends. CDR3 region: CASSLRRKGEQYF. DNA for the CDR3: TGTGCCAGCAGTCTCCGGAGGAAAGGCGAGCAGTACTTC.

The rearrangement links TRBV12-5 to TRBJ2-3; 10 bases are a match to TRBD2. Germline CDR1 is LGHNT and CDR2 is FRNRAP. This CDR3 has 15 amino acids. V shed 6 bases and J 4 bases; nucleotides not matched to a gene: 7. The CDR3 DNA is TGTGCTAGTGGCCTAACCCTAGCGGGAGCAGATACGCAGTATTTT. This translates into CASGLTLAGADTQYF.

The J gene is TRBJ2-1, the V gene TRBV2; the match to TRBD2 covers 10 bases. After removal of 5 bases from V and 3 bases from J, the junction contained 7 bases not matched to a gene. Per the germline V gene, CDR1 is SNHLY and CDR2 is FYNNEI. The CDR3 is 16 amino acids. CDR3 DNA: TGTGCCAGCAGTAATCCCGGGACTAGCGTCTACAATGAGCAGTTCTTC. Its translation is CASSNPGTSVYNEQFF.

The rearrangement links TRBV5-1 to TRBJ1-1; perhaps TRBD1 as D (6 bases). Germline V gene lookup returns CDR1 SGHRS and CDR2 YFSETQ. V lost 0 bases to trimming and J lost 5 bases, with 14 bases between them. The CDR3 runs to 15 residues. CDR3 bases: TGCGCCAGCAGCTTGGCTGTCGGGGGGCGAACTGAAGCTTTCTTT. This codes for CASSLAVGGRTEAFF.

V and J are TRBV29-1 and TRBJ2-7; TRBD2 matches at 13 bases. V was clipped by 5 bases and J by 5 bases; unmatched bases: 9. Germline assignment: CDR1 SQVTM and CDR2 ANQGSEA. There are 15 residues in the CDR3. CDR3 in DNA: TGCAGCGTTCGAGGACTAGCGGGAGAAGGGAACGAGCAGTACTTC. Translation: CSVRGLAGEGNEQYF.

The chain is built from TRBV5-1 and TRBJ2-7, with 9 bases fitting TRBD1. This CDR3 spans 15 amino acids. Per germline, CDR1 SGHRS and CDR2 YFSETQ. The trim removed 3 bases at V and 4 bases at J, leaving 8 bases unmatched. The DNA of the CDR3 is TGCGCCAGCAGCTCTCCGGGACAGGGACGGTACGAGCAGTACTTC. This encodes CASSSPGQGRYEQYF.

The V gene is TRBV30, the J gene TRBJ1-1, with 7 bases identical to TRBD1. This CDR3 region has 11 residues. V shed 0 bases, J shed 10 bases, and the junction held 2 bases outside the gene matches. CDR1 is GTSNPN and CDR2 is SVGIG in the germline V gene (reference sequence). The CDR3 DNA follows: TGTGCCTGGAGTGTACAGGGGTTAGCTTTCTTT. Amino acid sequence: CAWSVQGLAFF.

The V call is TRBV27, the J call TRBJ1-1; 7 bases are shared with TRBD1. This CDR3 has 13 residues. V lost 4 bases and J lost 5; bases outside the gene matches: 4. In germline, CDR1 is MNHEY, CDR2 SMNVEV (reference sequence). The CDR3 protein is CASSSQGLTEAFF. For the CDR3, the DNA is TGTGCCAGCAGTTCACAGGGGTTGACTGAAGCTTTCTTT.

The V and J genes are TRBV2 and TRBJ2-6, with 9 bases lining up with TRBD1. The CDR3 is 17 residues long. Losses at the gene ends were 5 bases for V and 0 bases for J; bases not matched to a gene: 5. CDR1 and CDR2 (germline): SNHLY, FYNNEI. Here the CDR3 reads CASSLQGAVSGANVLTF. The CDR3 region has the DNA TGTGCCAGCAGTTTACAGGGGGCGGTCTCTGGGGCCAACGTCCTGACTTTC.

The genes are TRBV11-2 and TRBJ2-1, with D perhaps matching TRBD1 (5 bases). The CDR3 runs to 11 residues. Germline CDR1 reads SGHAT; CDR2 reads FQNNGV. The V end was cut by 6 bases, the J end by 12 bases, with 12 bases between. CDR3 bases: TGTGCCAGCAGTATACAGGTTACGCAGTTCTTC. It yields the protein CASSIQVTQFF.

The chain carries TRBV6-6 and TRBJ2-7, with 7 bases identical to TRBD2. Germline CDR1 MNHNY, CDR2 SVGAGI (reference sequence). J gave up 2 bases and V 6 bases, and 7 bases lay outside the gene matches. The CDR3 length is 14 residues. In DNA, the CDR3 is TGTGCCAGCAGCCCCGGGACTACCACCTACGAGCAGTACTTC. Translation gives CASSPGTTTYEQYF.

V is TRBV28 and J is TRBJ1-1; 8 bases are shared with TRBD1. Germline CDR1 and CDR2: MDHEN and SYDVKM. The CDR3 is 13 residues long. Trimming removed 10 bases from V and 1 base from J; junction bases left unmatched: 5. CDR3 DNA sequence: TGTGCCACCAACAGGGGGGGGAACACTGAAGCTTTCTTT. Residues: CATNRGGNTEAFF.

V is TRBV28 and J is TRBJ1-1, with 8 bases that match TRBD1. The CDR3 contains 13 residues. Unmatched junction bases numbered 4, after V lost 5 bases and J lost 5 bases. Germline CDR1 MDHEN, CDR2 SYDVKM. Here the CDR3 reads CASSDRGTTEAFF. The CDR3 DNA follows: TGTGCCAGCAGTGACAGGGGTACTACTGAAGCTTTCTTT.

This chain connects TRBV7-9 to TRBJ2-3; 11 positions match TRBD2. The CDR3 has 16 amino acids. The germline gives CDR1 SEHNR, CDR2 FQNEAQ (reference sequence). V lost 5 bases to trimming and J lost 0 bases; unmatched junction nucleotides: 4. CDR3 loop: CASSPASGRSTDTQYF. For the CDR3, the DNA is TGTGCCAGCAGCCCAGCTAGCGGGAGGAGCACAGATACGCAGTATTTT.

This chain links TRBV6-5 with TRBJ1-1; 11 bases fit TRBD1. This CDR3 is built from 14 residues. V lost 5 bases to trimming and J lost 11 bases; unmatched junction nucleotides: 10. The germline V gene encodes CDR1 MNHEY and CDR2 SVGAGI. The CDR3 sequence: CASSPRTGGTDAFF. CDR3 nucleotide sequence: TGTGCCAGCAGTCCGCGGACAGGGGGCACGGATGCTTTCTTT.

The chain recombines TRBV5-1 with TRBJ2-7; D perhaps matches TRBD1 (5 bases). This CDR3 has 14 residues. Germline loops: CDR1 SGHRS, CDR2 YFSETQ. V was trimmed by 0 bases and J by 4 bases, leaving 11 bases between them. DNA for the CDR3: TGCGCCAGCAGCTTGGGGCAGCCAGGGTACGAGCAGTACTTC. This gives the protein CASSLGQPGYEQYF. Full variable domain (outside the CDR3, taken from reference TRBV5-1 and TRBJ2-7): KAGVTQTPRYLIKTRGQQVTLSCSPISGHRSVSWYQQTPGQGLQFLFEYFSETQRNKGNFPGRFSGRQFSNSRSEMNVSTLELGDSALYLCASSLGQPGYEQYFGPGTRLTVT.

The V call is TRBV5-5, the J call TRBJ1-4; 9 positions agree with TRBD1. The V gene end was trimmed by 0 bases and the J gene end by 4 bases; junction bases not matched to a gene: 13. CDR1 and CDR2 from the germline V gene are SGHKS and YYEKEE (reference sequence). The CDR3 consists of 19 residues. Here the CDR3 DNA reads TGTGCCAGCAGCTTGGTGCCCCCTCCCGGACAGGGGATTAATGAAAAACTGTTTTTT. It codes for CASSLVPPPGQGINEKLFF.

V gene TRBV5-4 combines with J gene TRBJ2-7; TRBD2 matches 7 bases. The CDR3 is 14 residues long. Per the germline V gene, CDR1 is SGHNT and CDR2 is YYREEE (reference sequence). The V and J ends lost 4 bases and 1 base, in that order; junction bases with no gene match: 5. The CDR3 sequence: CASSNLAESYEQYF. CDR3 DNA sequence: TGTGCCAGCAGCAACCTAGCGGAGTCCTACGAGCAGTACTTC.

This chain connects TRBV4-2 to TRBJ2-1, with 7 bases aligning to TRBD2. CDR1 and CDR2 from the germline V gene are LGHNA and YNFKEQ. The CDR3 loop spans 15 amino acids. Trimming at V came to 4 bases and at J to 0 bases, leaving 3 bases not matched to a gene. The CDR3: CASSLTSVSYNEQFF. CDR3 DNA sequence: TGTGCCAGCAGCCTTACTAGCGTCTCCTACAATGAGCAGTTCTTC.

DNA for the CDR3: TGTGCCAGCAGCCAAGAGGGGCTAGCGGGAGGTACCTACGAGCAGTACTTC. Translation gives CASSQEGLAGGTYEQYF. The genes are TRBV14 and TRBJ2-5; 11 bases match TRBD2. The J call is doubtful: the DNA matches TRBJ2-7 better. CDR3 length equals 17 residues. The germline V gene encodes CDR1 SGHDN and CDR2 FVKESK.

This clone was observed a handful of times. The rearrangement links TRBV28 to TRBJ1-4; the match to TRBD1 covers 8 bases. Germline V gives CDR1 MDHEN, CDR2 SYDVKM. J lost 7 bases, V lost 10 bases, and 8 bases had no gene match. CDR3 length: 13 amino acids. CDR3 coding DNA: TGTGCCATCTCGGGACAGGTGGCTGAAAAACTGTTTTTT. Protein: CAISGQVAEKLFF.

The V call is TRBV12-5, the J call TRBJ1-1; D might be TRBD1 (5 bases). The V end lost 3 bases, the J end lost 3 bases, and 17 bases lay between the germline ends. CDR3 size: 16 residues. Germline CDR1 and CDR2: LGHNT and FRNRAP. The CDR3 DNA reads as TGTGCTAGTGGTTTTCAGTTTTTACGCAGGGACACTGAAGCTTTCTTT. Translating gives CASGFQFLRRDTEAFF.